This note documents a single T cell receptor (beta chain) sequence. The record originates from a study of T cells in Graves' hyperthyroidism and ophthalmopathy. It was considered stable Graves' hyperthyroidism when ophthalmopathy did not progress within 18 months. Amplification of TCR beta CDR3 regions was performed using RNA transcripts as template. A set of HTBI primers served as the primers for a first-round RT-PCR of the TCR CDR3. TCRdb re-called the multiplex PCR reads through MiXCR, storing one row per CDR3 protein. This repertoire shows 460,000 or so distinct CDR3 sequences, approximately 14% found once; its top ten account for less than 20%. The CDR3 totals 14 residues. The V and J ends lost 1 base and 10 bases respectively, with 16 bases between them. CDR1 and CDR2 from the germline V gene are SGHTA and FQGNSA.

Sequenced: blood. This TCR was recovered from a woman under 30 with Graves' hyperthyroidism. The chain has TRBV7-2 and TRBJ1-2; D is possibly TRBD1 (6 bases). DNA of the CDR3: TGTGCCAGCAGCTTAGGCCGACGGACAGCTTACTACACCTTC. Protein sequence: CASSLGRRTAYYTF. The full variable domain, with the rest looked up from reference TRBV7-2 and TRBJ1-2, is GAGVSQSPSNKVTEKGKDVELRCDPISGHTALYWYRQSLGQGLEFLIYFQGNSAPDKSGLPSDRFSAERTGGSVSTLTIQRTQQEDSAVYLCASSLGRRTAYYTFGSGTRLTVV.